The 29 T cell receptor beta chains given below trace back to one sample, sequenced in a study of radiotherapy plus CTLA-4 blockade in lung cancer. Using immunoSEQ multiplex PCR, the repertoire was profiled, and TCRdb retains in-frame clones only, with some absent. The table shows roughly 76,000 clones, with 74% occurring only once. Source: peripheral blood, taken from a patient treated with radiotherapy plus ipilimumab. These receptors were taken from a human donor with non-small cell lung cancer whose response to radiotherapy plus ipilimumab could not be evaluated.

The chain couples TRBV18 to TRBJ2-7; 9 nucleotides line up with TRBD1. Germline V gene sequence: CDR1 KGHSH, CDR2 LQKENI. The ends lost 6 bases at V and 4 bases at J; junction bases unmatched: 16. The CDR3 is 17 amino acids. The CDR3 region is CASSPGQGRRVGYEQYF. The CDR3, as DNA: TGTGCCAGCTCCCCCGGACAGGGGAGGAGGGTCGGGTACGAGCAGTACTTC.

This clone showed up just once. The chain employs TRBV25-1 and TRBJ1-6; possibly TRBD1 for D (6 bases). V lost 2 bases and J 8 bases, leaving 13 bases between the germline ends. The CDR3 loop spans 15 amino acids. Germline V lookup: CDR1 MGHDK, CDR2 SYGVNS. The CDR3 here is CASSELGGTDSPLHF. The CDR3 DNA follows: TGTGCCAGCAGTGAACTAGGGGGAACGGATTCACCCCTCCACTTT.

J is TRBJ2-3 and V is TRBV2; 10 bases map to TRBD2. The V segment lost 6 bases and the J segment 3 bases; nucleotides outside the gene matches: 6. The CDR3 is 15 residues long. Germline V lookup: CDR1 SNHLY, CDR2 FYNNEI. The CDR3 DNA is TGTGCCAGCAGCCCCCGGACTAGCGGAACAGATACGCAGTATTTT. It yields the protein CASSPRTSGTDTQYF.

This chain links TRBV7-6 with TRBJ2-2; the D is unclear. Germline V gives CDR1 SGHVS, CDR2 FNYEAQ. CDR3 size: 14 residues. Trimming removed 1 base from V and 6 bases from J, with 9 bases in between. CDR3 DNA sequence: TGTGCCAGCAGCTTAGGAGGCCCCGCCGGGGAGCTGTTTTTT. Its translation: CASSLGGPAGELFF.

The rearrangement links TRBV18 to TRBJ2-5; 7 bases align to TRBD1. The end of the DNA is better explained by TRBJ2-7, so the J call may be wrong. The CDR3 contains 16 residues. Per the germline V gene, CDR1 is KGHSH and CDR2 is LQKENI. Here the CDR3 reads CASSPLPTGLYYEQYF. CDR3 in DNA: TGTGCCAGCTCACCACTTCCGACAGGGCTATACTACGAGCAGTACTTC.

This chain joins TRBV7-6 and TRBJ1-1; no definite D call. This CDR3 is built from 13 residues. Deletions cut 5 bases from V and 3 bases from J, with 10 bases between. Germline V lookup: CDR1 SGHVS, CDR2 FNYEAQ. The CDR3 spells CASSPAGYTEAFF. CDR3 DNA: TGTGCCAGCAGCCCTGCAGGATACACTGAAGCTTTCTTT.

The chain is built from TRBV10-3 and TRBJ1-5; tentative D call: TRBD1 (6 bases). The CDR3 is 16 amino acids. Germline loops: CDR1 ENHRY, CDR2 SYGVKD. Trimming pared 0 bases from V and 6 bases from J, leaving 15 bases between. CDR3 residues: CAISESGHRESQPQHF. The CDR3 nucleotides are TGTGCCATCAGTGAGTCGGGGCACAGGGAGAGTCAGCCCCAGCATTTT.

The J gene is TRBJ1-6, the V gene TRBV11-3, with D perhaps TRBD1 (5 bases). The CDR3 sequence is 13 residues long. Trimming cost V 1 base and J 10 bases, with 8 bases left between them. Germline-derived CDR1 and CDR2 are SGHNT and YENEEA. The CDR3 DNA follows: TGTGCCAGCAGCTTAGTTCAGGGCTCACCCCTCCACTTT. Amino acids: CASSLVQGSPLHF.

This chain connects TRBV4-1 to TRBJ2-7, with D tentatively TRBD2 (5 bases). CDR3 size: 15 residues. Germline lookup yields CDR1 MGHRA and CDR2 YSYEKL. V lost 2 bases and J lost 2, with 13 bases in between. Written as DNA, the CDR3 is TGCGCCAGCAGCCAAATCTCGGGAACAACCTACGAGCAGTACTTC. It specifies CASSQISGTTYEQYF.

The chain joins TRBV7-7 to TRBJ2-7; 7 bases line up with TRBD2. After removal of 5 bases from V and 2 bases from J, the junction contained 9 bases not matched to a gene. The germline gives CDR1 SSHAT, CDR2 FNYEAQ (reference sequence). This CDR3 comprises 15 residues. The CDR3 loop is CASSPGQRGTYEQYF. The CDR3 region has the DNA TGTGCCAGCAGCCCCGGTCAGCGGGGAACCTACGAGCAGTACTTC.

The genes are TRBV15 and TRBJ2-5; D perhaps matches TRBD2 (6 bases). Between the trimmed V and J ends, which lost 4 bases and 11 bases, there was a span of 17 bases. The germline gives CDR1 LNHNV, CDR2 YYDKDF (reference sequence). This CDR3 has 13 amino acids. CDR3 protein: CATSMAGRTSQYF. In nucleotides, the CDR3 is TGTGCCACCAGCATGGCGGGGAGGACCTCACAGTACTTC.

The V call is TRBV6-1, the J call TRBJ1-5, with TRBD1 identical over 8 bases. The germline V gene encodes CDR1 MNHNS and CDR2 SASEGT. V trimming: 5 bases; J trimming: 6 bases; junction bases outside the gene matches: 9. CDR3 length equals 15 residues. The DNA of the CDR3 is TGTGCCAGCAGTTTTGGACAGGGCTTTCGTCAGCCCCAGCATTTT. Translation: CASSFGQGFRQPQHF.

Only a few counts were recorded for this clone. This chain links TRBV30 with TRBJ1-1, with D uncertain. V shed 4 bases and J shed 0 bases, with 12 bases lying between them. The CDR3 consists of 14 residues. The V gene's germline CDR1 is GTSNPN and CDR2 SVGIG (reference sequence). The CDR3 spells CAWNAGWMNTEAFF. CDR3 in DNA: TGTGCCTGGAACGCGGGGTGGATGAACACTGAAGCTTTCTTT.

The V gene is TRBV30, the J gene TRBJ1-1, with 9 bases fitting TRBD1. V trimming: 2 bases; J trimming: 5 bases; junction bases outside the gene matches: 6. Germline CDR1 GTSNPN, CDR2 SVGIG (reference sequence). The CDR3 totals 14 residues. The DNA of the CDR3 is TGTGCCTGGAGTCATGGACAGGGGAGGACTGAAGCTTTCTTT. Translating gives CAWSHGQGRTEAFF.

This clone has more than one count but fewer than ten. CDR3 loop: CASSFGLSSGNTIYF. For the CDR3, the DNA is TGTGCCAGCAGCTTTGGACTCAGTTCTGGAAACACCATATATTTT. The V and J genes are TRBV5-4 and TRBJ1-3; D is ambiguous. V shed 2 bases and J shed 1 base, with 10 bases lying between them. Germline CDR1 is SGHNT and CDR2 is YYREEE (reference sequence). The CDR3 spans 15 residues.

The CDR3 DNA reads as TGTGCCAGCAGGGTGGACATTCAGGGCGGAAACACCATATATTTT. Its protein product is CASRVDIQGGNTIYF. This sequence joins TRBV6-1 and TRBJ1-3, with TRBD1 as a possible D gene (5 bases). This CDR3 contains 15 residues. Germline CDR1 is MNHNS and CDR2 is SASEGT. The V end was cut by 6 bases, the J end by 4 bases, with 16 bases between.

The chain joins TRBV7-2 to TRBJ1-5; the D gene is possibly TRBD1 (5 bases). V was trimmed by 5 bases and J by 3 bases, leaving 20 bases between them. There are 17 residues in the CDR3. In germline, CDR1 is SGHTA, CDR2 FQGNSA. The CDR3: CASSQSPVQGPNQPQHF. In DNA form, the CDR3 reads TGTGCCAGCAGCCAGAGCCCGGTTCAGGGCCCCAATCAGCCCCAGCATTTT.

CDR3 sequence reads: CSVEGSDANEKLFF. The CDR3 nucleotides read TGCAGCGTTGAAGGGAGCGATGCTAATGAAAAACTGTTTTTT. The chain couples TRBV29-1 to TRBJ1-4; no clear D. The V gene's germline CDR1 is SQVTM and CDR2 ANQGSEA. CDR3 length equals 14 residues. Trimming removed 1 base from V and 3 bases from J, with 9 bases in between.

The chain joins TRBV7-7 to TRBJ2-6, with D possibly being TRBD1 (5 bases). Germline assignment: CDR1 SSHAT and CDR2 FNYEAQ (reference sequence). The germline V and J ends were trimmed by 1 base and 4 bases, with 8 bases remaining between them. The CDR3 is 15 amino acids. The CDR3 DNA reads as TGTGCCAGCAGCTTAGGCAGGGCCGGGGCCAACGTCCTGACTTTC. Amino acids: CASSLGRAGANVLTF.

The gene calls are TRBV7-7 and TRBJ2-2; 8 nucleotides match TRBD2. Germline assignment: CDR1 SSHAT and CDR2 FNYEAQ (reference sequence). CDR3 length: 15 residues. Unmatched junction bases numbered 5, after V lost 1 base and J lost 7 bases. The CDR3 sequence is CASSLGPRGGGELFF. In DNA form, the CDR3 reads TGTGCCAGCAGCTTAGGCCCCCGGGGGGGCGGGGAGCTGTTTTTT.

The rearrangement links TRBV9 to TRBJ2-1, with D perhaps matching TRBD1 (6 bases). The CDR3 contains 15 residues. CDR1 and CDR2 (germline): SGDLS, YYNGEE. Trimming cost V 3 bases and J 0 bases, with 10 bases left between them. The CDR3 DNA sequence: TGTGCCAGCAGCGAGGGACAAAACTCCTACAATGAGCAGTTCTTC. It encodes CASSEGQNSYNEQFF.

This clone has only one observation. This chain joins TRBV19 and TRBJ1-5; 7 bases are a match to TRBD1. CDR3 size: 15 residues. V dropped 5 bases and J dropped 3; count of bases not matched to a gene: 7. Germline lookup yields CDR1 LNHDA and CDR2 SQIVND (reference sequence). The CDR3 loop reads CASSSSGQPNQPQHF. The CDR3 DNA reads TGTGCCAGTAGTTCATCGGGACAGCCCAATCAGCCCCAGCATTTT.

This clone is a singleton in its sample. This chain uses TRBV19 with TRBJ1-4, with a tentative D call TRBD1 (5 bases). The V end was cut by 7 bases, the J end by 8 bases, with 17 bases between. This CDR3 region has 14 residues. The germline V gene has CDR1 LNHDA and CDR2 SQIVND (reference sequence). CDR3 protein: CASNSGGSSEKLFF. The CDR3 region has the DNA TGTGCCAGTAACTCGGGGGGTTCCAGCGAAAAACTGTTTTTT.

The CDR3 loop reads CASSETEFGEAFF. CDR3 nucleotides: TGTGCCAGCAGTGAGACAGAGTTCGGTGAAGCTTTCTTT. The chain uses TRBV6-1 and TRBJ1-1, with D possibly matching TRBD1 (5 bases). V was pared by 3 bases and J by 7 bases, with 12 bases between. The CDR3 runs to 13 residues. The germline gives CDR1 MNHNS, CDR2 SASEGT.

There are a few counts of this clone. V and J are TRBV7-2 and TRBJ2-5; 10 bases align to TRBD2. CDR3 length: 17 residues. CDR1 is SGHTA, CDR2 FQGNSA, per germline. Trimming removed 1 base from V and 2 bases from J; junction bases left unmatched: 7. The chain's CDR3 is CASSLVSSGGSQETQYF. The CDR3, as DNA: TGTGCCAGCAGCTTAGTATCTAGCGGGGGAAGTCAAGAGACCCAGTACTTC.

The chain joins TRBV14 to TRBJ2-3; 9 bases are a match to TRBD2. J gave up 3 bases and V 5 bases, and 6 bases lay outside the gene matches. The CDR3 has 15 residues. Germline V gene data show CDR1 as SGHDN and CDR2 as FVKESK. For the CDR3, the DNA is TGTGCCAGCAGCTTAGCGGGAGTGGAAACAGATACGCAGTATTTT. Translated: CASSLAGVETDTQYF.

V usage is TRBV5-1 and J usage is TRBJ1-1; maybe TRBD1 (5 bases). The germline gives CDR1 SGHRS, CDR2 YFSETQ. V lost 0 bases and J lost 4, with 13 bases in between. The CDR3 runs 15 residues. This CDR3 reads CASSLGGARGTEAFF. The CDR3 region has the DNA TGCGCCAGCAGCTTGGGTGGGGCCCGCGGCACTGAAGCTTTCTTT.

The V gene is TRBV6-6, the J gene TRBJ1-1; the D is unclear. The CDR3 runs 13 residues. V was shortened by 6 bases and J by 0 bases, with 8 bases between the two germline ends. The germline gives CDR1 MNHNY, CDR2 SVGAGI (reference sequence). CDR3 sequence: CASRRGMNTEAFF. The CDR3 bases are TGTGCCAGCAGGCGGGGAATGAACACTGAAGCTTTCTTT.

V and J are TRBV5-6 and TRBJ1-1; TRBD1 matches 7 bases. Unmatched junction bases numbered 9, after V lost 3 bases and J lost 10 bases. This CDR3 spans 13 amino acids. Germline loops: CDR1 SGHDT, CDR2 YYEEEE. CDR3 bases: TGTGCCAGCAGCTACCCACAGGGGTTGGGAGCTTTCTTT. Translation: CASSYPQGLGAFF.